Below are 15 T cell receptor beta chains sequenced from a single sample in a study of cytomegalovirus exposure and HLA in healthy donors. 13 Jbeta primers and 60 Vbeta primers were used for the PCR. Produced via immunoSEQ multiplex PCR; TCRdb's table is partial and in-frame only. The top ten clones hold 3.5% to 4% of a sample with 200,000 or so clones, around 85% of them seen once. Sequencing used PBMCs. Receptor source: a man aged 50 to 60 in good health and CMV-seronegative.

The chain couples TRBV7-2 to TRBJ1-2; possibly TRBD1 for D (6 bases). V gave up 6 bases and J gave up 0 bases, with 14 bases separating them. CDR1 is SGHTA, CDR2 FQGNSA, per germline. The CDR3 consists of 15 residues. The CDR3 here is CASSSYRASNYGYTF. CDR3 DNA: TGTGCCAGCAGTTCCTACAGGGCCTCTAACTATGGCTACACCTTC.

This clone was observed a few times. V and J are TRBV10-3 and TRBJ1-5, with D possibly being TRBD1 (5 bases). This CDR3 is built from 13 residues. Trimming took 6 bases from V and 6 from J, leaving 12 bases between them. Looked up from germline, CDR1 is ENHRY and CDR2 is SYGVKD. In nucleotides, the CDR3 is TGTGCCATCAGGGCAGGGAAGGCTCAGCCCCAGCATTTT. Protein sequence: CAIRAGKAQPQHF.

The V and J genes are TRBV14 and TRBJ2-7; 8 bases are a match to TRBD1. This CDR3 has 13 amino acids. V was pared by 4 bases and J by 4 bases, with 3 bases of the junction left unmatched. Per germline, CDR1 SGHDN and CDR2 FVKESK. CDR3 DNA sequence: TGTGCCAGCAGCCGGACAGGGTGGTACGAGCAGTACTTC. Residues: CASSRTGWYEQYF.

This clone was recorded a few times. The chain links TRBV5-4 to TRBJ1-1, with D uncertain. Between the trimmed V and J ends, which lost 4 bases and 0 bases, there was a span of 7 bases. Germline CDR1 SGHNT, CDR2 YYREEE (reference sequence). CDR3 length: 13 amino acids. In DNA, the CDR3 is TGTGCCAGCAGCGAGTATTTGAACACTGAAGCTTTCTTT. This gives the protein CASSEYLNTEAFF. The full variable domain, its missing parts supplied by reference TRBV5-4 and TRBJ1-1, is ETGVTQSPTHLIKTRGQQVTLRCSSQSGHNTVSWYQQALGQGPQFIFQYYREEENGRGNFPPRFSGLQFPNYSSELNVNALELDDSALYLCASSEYLNTEAFFGQGTRLTVV.

In DNA, the CDR3 is TGTGCCAGCAGCTCCAGGGTCGAAACCTACGAGCAGTACTTC. Translating it yields CASSSRVETYEQYF. The chain joins TRBV13 to TRBJ2-7; possibly TRBD1 for D (5 bases). V lost 4 bases and J 2 bases, leaving 12 bases between the germline ends. The CDR3 length is 14 residues. In germline, CDR1 is PRHDT, CDR2 FYEKMQ (reference sequence).

The chain combines TRBV27 with TRBJ1-2, with 8 positions matching TRBD1. This CDR3 spans 14 amino acids. Germline V gene sequence: CDR1 MNHEY, CDR2 SMNVEV (reference sequence). J gave up 7 bases and V 6 bases, and 10 bases lay outside the gene matches. CDR3 DNA: TGTGCCAGCAGATTACTGACAGGGGCCGGTGGCTACACCTTC. Its translation is CASRLLTGAGGYTF.

The gene calls are TRBV2 and TRBJ1-2, with 12 bases lining up with TRBD1. The trim removed 6 bases at V and 4 bases at J, leaving 6 bases unmatched. CDR1 SNHLY and CDR2 FYNNEI come from the germline V gene. The length of the CDR3 is 15 residues. The CDR3 DNA is TGTGCCAGCAGCAAGGAGGGACAGGGGGCCTATGGCTACACCTTC. It is translated as CASSKEGQGAYGYTF.

Here the CDR3 reads CASNRGQGAWNEQFF. The CDR3 DNA sequence: TGTGCCAGCAACCGGGGACAGGGGGCATGGAATGAGCAGTTCTTC. The chain recombines TRBV7-2 with TRBJ2-1; 12 bases map to TRBD1. This CDR3 has 15 amino acids. V lost 7 bases, J lost 7 bases, and 8 bases stayed unmatched. Germline CDR1 is SGHTA and CDR2 is FQGNSA.

The chain links TRBV5-6 to TRBJ1-1, with D perhaps matching TRBD1 (5 bases). Trimming removed 0 bases at V and 6 bases at J, with 15 bases between. The CDR3 sequence is 15 residues long. Germline values: CDR1 SGHDT, CDR2 YYEEEE. The CDR3 loop reads CASSLGQLNLPEAFF. CDR3 nucleotide sequence: TGTGCCAGCAGCTTGGGACAGCTCAATTTACCTGAAGCTTTCTTT.

The genes are TRBV10-3 and TRBJ2-1, with TRBD2 matching over 11 bases. The V gene's germline CDR1 is ENHRY and CDR2 SYGVKD. The CDR3 is 17 amino acids. V was clipped by 3 bases and J by 8 bases; unmatched bases: 12. CDR3 DNA sequence: TGTGCCATCAGTGATATCGGGTCTAGCGGGGGGAGGTATGAGCAGTTCTTC. Its protein is CAISDIGSSGGRYEQFF.

The rearrangement uses TRBV29-1 and TRBJ2-5, with 7 bases that match TRBD2. Germline lookup yields CDR1 SQVTM and CDR2 ANQGSEA. Losses at the gene ends were 6 bases for V and 0 bases for J; bases not matched to a gene: 7. There are 14 residues in the CDR3. CDR3 sequence (DNA): TGCAGCGTCGTAGCTAGCGGCAACCAAGAGACCCAGTACTTC. Encoded protein: CSVVASGNQETQYF. The full variable domain, completed using reference TRBV29-1 and TRBJ2-5, is SAVISQKPSRDICQRGTSLTIQCQVDSQVTMMFWYRQQPGQSLTLIATANQGSEATYESGFVIDKFPISRPNLTFSTLTVSNMSPEDSSIYLCSVVASGNQETQYFGPGTRLLVL.

The rearrangement joins TRBV7-2 to TRBJ1-5, with D unresolved. The CDR3 extends over 13 amino acids. CDR1 is SGHTA, CDR2 FQGNSA, per germline. V dropped 5 bases and J dropped 11 bases, with 16 bases sitting between them. The CDR3 reads CASSPSATQTQHF. CDR3 DNA sequence: TGTGCCAGCAGCCCCTCCGCCACCCAGACCCAGCATTTT.

The CDR3 coding sequence is TGTGCCAGCAGCTTAGATTCCCCGAGGGGGCCCGATGAGCAGTTCTTC. Translation: CASSLDSPRGPDEQFF. The chain is built from TRBV11-3 and TRBJ2-1, with 7 bases fitting TRBD1. Germline assignment: CDR1 SGHNT and CDR2 YENEEA. This CDR3 has 16 amino acids. The J segment lost 8 bases and the V segment lost 0 bases, leaving 10 bases of the junction unmatched. Combining the CDR3 with reference TRBV11-3 and TRBJ2-1 gives the whole variable domain EAGVVQSPRYKIIEKKQPVAFWCNPISGHNTLYWYLQNLGQGPELLIRYENEEAVDDSQLPKDRFSAERLKGVDSTLKIQPAELGDSAVYLCASSLDSPRGPDEQFFGPGTRLTVL.

Comments on this clone: The sample carries other DNA sequences with the same CDR3. The chain couples TRBV7-9 to TRBJ1-5; 7 bases line up with TRBD1. V shed 5 bases, J shed 5 bases, and the junction held 3 bases outside the gene matches. The CDR3 has 13 amino acids. Germline V CDR1 and CDR2: SEHNR, FQNEAQ (reference sequence). The CDR3 DNA reads TGTGCCAGCAGCCTTACAGGGGATCAGCCCCAGCATTTT. This translates into CASSLTGDQPQHF.

The chain links TRBV6-5 to TRBJ1-2; TRBD1 agrees at 7 bases. CDR3 size: 14 residues. Trimming at V came to 6 bases and at J to 4 bases, leaving 8 bases not matched to a gene. Looked up from germline, CDR1 is MNHEY and CDR2 is SVGAGI. CDR3 nucleotides: TGTGCCAGCAGAGTCGGGCAGGGGGTCTATGGCTACACCTTC. This codes for CASRVGQGVYGYTF.